One and the same sample provided the 6 T cell receptor beta chains below, sequenced in a study of human T cells and chemical hapten exposure. TCRdb re-derived calls from the RACE reads in MiXCR, one entry per CDR3 protein. The sample holds around 300,000 distinct CDR3 sequences, approximately 7.5% seen once. As for time point: pre-sensitization, week 0. Treatment: therapeutic diphenylcyclopropenone sensitization with weekly scalp DPC. The material was whole blood, obtained in connection with sensitization to the hapten diphenylcyclopropenone (DPC). These receptors all stem from a man between 18 and 29 years old with alopecia areata. Some clones in this sample may be carry-over from other donors' samples.

This clonotype has more than one count but fewer than ten. The chain links TRBV6-2 or TRBV6-3 to TRBJ2-3; D possibly corresponds to TRBD2 (5 bases). The CDR3 loop spans 10 amino acids. The germline V gene has CDR1 MNHEY and CDR2 SVGEGT. V was cut by 8 bases and J by 5 bases, with 5 bases left in between. DNA of the CDR3: TGTGCCAGCGGGAGAGATACGCAGTATTTT. Protein product: CASGRDTQYF.

In its sample, this clonotype was seen a few times. V and J are TRBV9 and TRBJ2-7, with D perhaps matching TRBD1 or TRBD2 (5 bases each). Germline CDR1 SGDLS, CDR2 YYNGEE. This CDR3 comprises 14 residues. Trimming shortened V by 0 bases and J by 2 bases, and 9 bases separated the two germline ends. CDR3 in amino acids: CASSVALGAYEQYF. The CDR3 coding sequence is TGTGCCAGCAGCGTAGCTCTGGGGGCCTACGAGCAGTACTTC.

V gene TRBV27 combines with J gene TRBJ2-2, with TRBD1 matching over 9 bases. CDR3 length: 15 amino acids. The J segment lost 7 bases and the V segment lost 4 bases, leaving 7 bases of the junction unmatched. The germline V gene encodes CDR1 MNHEY and CDR2 SMNVEV (reference sequence). CDR3 sequence: CASSSPGQGDGELFF. The DNA of the CDR3 is TGTGCCAGCAGTTCCCCGGGACAGGGCGACGGGGAGCTGTTTTTT.

The gene calls are TRBV18 and TRBJ1-5; D is unclear. V lost 2 bases to trimming and J lost 4 bases, with 12 bases between them. From germline, CDR1 is KGHSH and CDR2 LQKENI. The CDR3 consists of 15 residues. The CDR3 sequence is CASSPGRWTNQPQHF. CDR3 in DNA: TGTGCCAGCTCACCAGGTCGGTGGACGAATCAGCCCCAGCATTTT.

This clonotype was observed a few times. This chain connects TRBV7-9 to TRBJ1-1; D is undetermined. V was clipped by 4 bases and J by 3 bases, with 15 bases between them. CDR3 length equals 15 residues. The V gene's germline CDR1 is SEHNR and CDR2 FQNEAQ (reference sequence). CDR3 in DNA: TGTGCCAGCAGCTCTTGGACGGGATCGGACACTGAAGCTTTCTTT. Protein product: CASSSWTGSDTEAFF.

This clonotype turned up a few times. V usage is TRBV2 and J usage is TRBJ2-5; no clear D gene. Germline assignment: CDR1 SNHLY and CDR2 FYNNEI. There are 11 residues in the CDR3. Trimming removed 6 bases at V and 5 bases at J, with 7 bases between. This CDR3 reads CASSVVETQYF. The CDR3 coding sequence is TGTGCCAGCAGCGTCGTGGAGACCCAGTACTTC.